The text below deals with one TCR beta chain. Antigen specificity is unknown. Positive CCR7 selection of CD45RO-negative cells yielded the naive CD8 cells, and terminally differentiated effector memory CD45RA+ cells were excluded. Per the original methods: Quality scores were absent from the junction-only immunoSEQ sequences, so filtering differed. Repertoires were generated with immunoSEQ multiplex PCR, while TCRdb's copy carries only in-frame clones and drops some. V and J calls and clone size are given by that table; D and trimming were obtained from the DNA. The repertoire holds about 2 million clones, about 95% seen once, with 0.9% to 1.4% in the top ten. The source of the sample is a study of shared clonotypes between healthy human individuals. Study-wide points: Researchers sampled blood only, noting tissue repertoires likely differ. Among donors, sharing of clonotypes was expected to be affected by sequencing depth. Rarefaction curves obtained for sorted subsets showed sequencing incomplete despite large depth.

The germline CDR1 and CDR2 sequences are MGHRA and YSYEKL. The CDR3 spans 15 residues. Trimming took 2 bases from V and 0 from J, leaving 5 bases between them. The sample taken for sequencing was naive CD8+ T cells sorted from blood. The chain recombines TRBV4-1 with TRBJ2-6; no clear D gene. The TCR sequence derives from a man younger than 30 in good health. The chain's CDR3 is CASSQSPSGANVLTF. CDR3 sequence (DNA): TGCGCCAGCAGCCAATCCCCCTCTGGGGCCAACGTCCTGACTTTC.